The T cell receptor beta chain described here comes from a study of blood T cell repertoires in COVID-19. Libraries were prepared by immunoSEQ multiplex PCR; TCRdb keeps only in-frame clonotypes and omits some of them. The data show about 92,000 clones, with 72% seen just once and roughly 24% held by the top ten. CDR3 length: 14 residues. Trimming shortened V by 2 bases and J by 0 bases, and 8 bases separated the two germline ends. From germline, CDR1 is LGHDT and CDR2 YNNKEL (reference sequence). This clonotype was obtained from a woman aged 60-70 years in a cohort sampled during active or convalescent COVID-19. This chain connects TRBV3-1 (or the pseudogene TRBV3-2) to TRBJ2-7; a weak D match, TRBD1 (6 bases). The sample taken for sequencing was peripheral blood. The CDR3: CASSQRGFSYEQYF. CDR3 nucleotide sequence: TGTGCCAGCAGCCAAAGGGGGTTCTCCTACGAGCAGTACTTC.